These T cell receptor beta chains were read from a single sample in a study of T cell responses to AZD1222 COVID-19 vaccine. Only in-frame clones appear in the TCRdb table, and some are missing; sequencing was by immunoSEQ multiplex PCR. The sample contains about 150,000 clones, under 95% of which appear only once. The sample in question was peripheral blood, obtained 28 days after the second AZD1222 dose. These receptors came from an adult who received the AZD1222 COVID-19 vaccine. Both conserved end residues are part of each CDR3. A D gene is named only where the DNA matches it firmly. For some rows the clone size is stated as once, few or many, or as a class when expanded; others skip it.

v_call: TRBV28
j_call: TRBJ2-7
clone_size: NA
d_call: NA
cdr3_aa: CASRKPGYEQYF
cdr3_nt: TGTGCCAGCAGAAAACCGGGGTACGAGCAGTACTTC

v_call: TRBV7-9
j_call: TRBJ1-2
clone_size: NA
d_call: NA
cdr3_aa: CASSLRAGQYGYTF
cdr3_nt: TGTGCCAGCAGCTTACGGGCAGGTCAATATGGCTACACCTTC

v_call: TRBV14
j_call: TRBJ2-1
clone_size: NA
d_call: NA
cdr3_aa: CASSQDHRVEQFF
cdr3_nt: TGTGCCAGCAGCCAAGACCACCGGGTTGAGCAGTTCTTC

v_call: TRBV5-1
j_call: TRBJ1-4
clone_size: NA
d_call: NA
cdr3_aa: CASKQQGPNEKLFF
cdr3_nt: TGCGCCAGCAAGCAACAGGGTCCTAATGAAAAACTGTTTTTT

v_call: TRBV19
j_call: TRBJ2-7
clone_size: NA
d_call: NA
cdr3_aa: CASSIGQLSSYEQYF
cdr3_nt: TGTGCCAGTAGTATTGGACAGTTGAGCTCCTACGAGCAGTACTTC

v_call: TRBV12-3/TRBV12-4
j_call: TRBJ1-2
clone_size: NA
d_call: NA
cdr3_aa: CASTSQGYGYTF
cdr3_nt: TGTGCCAGCACCTCTCAGGGCTATGGCTACACCTTC

v_call: TRBV6-2/TRBV6-3
j_call: TRBJ1-1
clone_size: few
d_call: TRBD1
cdr3_aa: CASSNGQAGLCTEAFF
cdr3_nt: TGTGCCAGCAGTAACGGACAGGCGGGATTGTGCACTGAAGCTTTCTTT

v_call: TRBV11-3
j_call: TRBJ2-1
clone_size: NA
d_call: TRBD2
cdr3_aa: CASSPEGLAGMDEQFF
cdr3_nt: TGTGCCAGCAGCCCAGAGGGACTAGCGGGAATGGATGAGCAGTTCTTC

v_call: TRBV18
j_call: TRBJ1-1
clone_size: NA
d_call: NA
cdr3_aa: CASSPLDSTEAFF
cdr3_nt: TGTGCCAGCTCACCACTTGACAGCACTGAAGCTTTCTTT

v_call: TRBV5-1
j_call: TRBJ2-3
clone_size: NA
d_call: NA
cdr3_aa: CASSLNSPWSDTQYF
cdr3_nt: TGCGCCAGCAGCTTGAATTCCCCCTGGTCAGATACGCAGTATTTT

v_call: TRBV7-3
j_call: TRBJ2-1
clone_size: few
d_call: NA
cdr3_aa: CASSSPPGSNEQFF
cdr3_nt: TGTGCCAGCAGCTCCCCCCCGGGGAGCAATGAGCAGTTCTTC

v_call: TRBV9
j_call: TRBJ2-2
clone_size: NA
d_call: TRBD1
cdr3_aa: CASSVGRLGDRDTGELFF
cdr3_nt: TGTGCCAGCAGCGTAGGAAGGTTGGGGGACAGGGACACCGGGGAGCTGTTTTTT

v_call: TRBV5-1
j_call: TRBJ1-5
clone_size: many
d_call: NA
cdr3_aa: CASSLDSERGPQHF
cdr3_nt: TGCGCCAGCAGCTTGGACAGCGAACGGGGTCCCCAGCATTTT

v_call: TRBV9
j_call: TRBJ1-4
clone_size: once
d_call: NA
cdr3_aa: CASSVGSGEKLFF
cdr3_nt: TGTGCCAGCAGCGTAGGGTCCGGTGAAAAACTGTTTTTT

v_call: TRBV7-9
j_call: TRBJ1-5
clone_size: NA
d_call: NA
cdr3_aa: CASSLFAGASVQPQHF
cdr3_nt: TGTGCCAGCAGCTTATTCGCGGGGGCGTCGGTCCAGCCCCAGCATTTT

v_call: TRBV27
j_call: TRBJ2-7
clone_size: NA
d_call: TRBD2
cdr3_aa: CASSPDGLAGFYEQYF
cdr3_nt: TGTGCCAGCAGCCCTGACGGACTAGCGGGATTCTACGAGCAGTACTTC